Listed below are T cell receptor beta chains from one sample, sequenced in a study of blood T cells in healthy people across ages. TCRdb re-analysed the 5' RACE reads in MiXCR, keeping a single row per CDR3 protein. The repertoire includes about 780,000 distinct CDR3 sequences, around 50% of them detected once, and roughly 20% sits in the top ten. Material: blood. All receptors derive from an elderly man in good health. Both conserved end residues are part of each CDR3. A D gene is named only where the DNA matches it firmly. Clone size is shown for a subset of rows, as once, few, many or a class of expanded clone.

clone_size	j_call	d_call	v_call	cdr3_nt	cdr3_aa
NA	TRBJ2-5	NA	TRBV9	TGTGCCAGCAGCGTAGTCGGGAGCGCCGGGGAGACCCAGTACTTC	CASSVVGSAGETQYF
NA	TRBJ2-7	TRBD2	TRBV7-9	TGTGCCAGCAGCTTAGCGGCGATAGCGGGAATAACCTACGAGCAGTACTTC	CASSLAAIAGITYEQYF
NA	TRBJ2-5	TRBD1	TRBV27	TGTGCCAGCAGTTTCTCAGGGGGCCGGGAGACCCAGTACTTC	CASSFSGGRETQYF
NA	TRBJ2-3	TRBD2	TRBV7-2	TGTGCCAGCAGCTTCCGCCTAGCGGGGAGCACAGATACGCAGTATTTT	CASSFRLAGSTDTQYF
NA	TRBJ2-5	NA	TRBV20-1	TGCAGTGCTCCGACTAACGGGGGGACCCAGTACTTC	CSAPTNGGTQYF
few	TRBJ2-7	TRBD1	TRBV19	TGTGCCAGTGCGAGAGGGGGCAGCTCCTACGAGCAGTACTTC	CASARGGSSYEQYF
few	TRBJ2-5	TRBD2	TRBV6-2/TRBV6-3	TGTGCCAGCAGTTACTCCGGCGGGAGAGAAGTAGAGACCCAGTACTTC	CASSYSGGREVETQYF
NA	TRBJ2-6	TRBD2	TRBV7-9	TGTGCCAGCAGCTTACCCAGGGAGGGCTCTGGGGCCAACGTCCTGACTTTC	CASSLPREGSGANVLTF
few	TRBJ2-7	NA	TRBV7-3	TGTGCCAGCAGTCCTGCCGGGACTCGATCCTACAATGAGCAGTACTTC	CASSPAGTRSYNEQYF
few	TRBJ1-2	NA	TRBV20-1	TGCAGTGCTCCCACATCTAACTATGGCTACACCTTC	CSAPTSNYGYTF
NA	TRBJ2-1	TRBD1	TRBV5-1	TGCGCCAGCAGCTTGGCTCTGACAGGGGATTATGAGCAGTTCTTC	CASSLALTGDYEQFF
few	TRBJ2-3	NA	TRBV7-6	TGTGCCAGCAGCTTATTTCAGGGGAGCACAGATACGCAGTATTTT	CASSLFQGSTDTQYF
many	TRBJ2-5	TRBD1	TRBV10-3	TGTGCCATCAGCCAGGACAGGGGATTTCAAGAGACCCAGTACTTC	CAISQDRGFQETQYF
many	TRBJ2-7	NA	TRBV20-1	TGCAGTGGAGGGGGATCGACCTACGAGCAGTACTTC	CSGGGSTYEQYF
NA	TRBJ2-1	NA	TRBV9	TGTGCCAGCAGCGTAGGGCACAGCCCAACCTACAATGAGCAGTTCTTC	CASSVGHSPTYNEQFF
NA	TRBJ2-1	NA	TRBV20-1	TGCAGTGCTAGAGTCCCGGGCGTGCCTGAGCAGTTCTTC	CSARVPGVPEQFF
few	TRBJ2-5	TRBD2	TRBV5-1	TGCGCCAGCAGCAGGGAGGGGATAGAGACCCAGTACTTC	CASSREGIETQYF